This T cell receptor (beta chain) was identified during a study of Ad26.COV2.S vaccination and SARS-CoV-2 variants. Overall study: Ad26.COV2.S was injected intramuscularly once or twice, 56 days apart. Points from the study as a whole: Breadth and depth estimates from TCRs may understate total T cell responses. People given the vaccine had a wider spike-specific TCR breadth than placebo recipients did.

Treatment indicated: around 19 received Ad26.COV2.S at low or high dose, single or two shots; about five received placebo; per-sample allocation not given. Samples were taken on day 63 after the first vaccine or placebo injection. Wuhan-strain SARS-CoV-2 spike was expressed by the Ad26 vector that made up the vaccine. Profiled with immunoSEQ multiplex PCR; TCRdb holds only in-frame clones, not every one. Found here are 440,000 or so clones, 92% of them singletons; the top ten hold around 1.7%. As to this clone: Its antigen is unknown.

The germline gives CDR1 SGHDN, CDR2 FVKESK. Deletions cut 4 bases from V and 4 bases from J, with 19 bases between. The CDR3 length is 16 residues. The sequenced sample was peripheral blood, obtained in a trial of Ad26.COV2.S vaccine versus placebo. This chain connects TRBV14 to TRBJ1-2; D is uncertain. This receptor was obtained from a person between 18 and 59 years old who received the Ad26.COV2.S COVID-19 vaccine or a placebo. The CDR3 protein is CASSPSYDPGSYGYTF. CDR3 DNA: TGTGCCAGCAGCCCAAGCTATGACCCCGGTAGCTATGGCTACACCTTC.